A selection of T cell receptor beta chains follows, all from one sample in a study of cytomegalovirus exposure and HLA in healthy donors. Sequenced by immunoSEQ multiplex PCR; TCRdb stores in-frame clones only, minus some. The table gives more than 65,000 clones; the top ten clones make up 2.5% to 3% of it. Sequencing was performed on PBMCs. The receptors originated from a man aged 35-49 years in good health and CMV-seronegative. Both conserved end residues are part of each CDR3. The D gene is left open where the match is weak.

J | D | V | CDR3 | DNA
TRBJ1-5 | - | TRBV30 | CAWSLDRYNQPQHF | TGTGCCTGGAGTTTGGACAGATACAATCAGCCCCAGCATTTT
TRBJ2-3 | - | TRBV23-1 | CASSPTTTGRTDTQYF | TGCGCCAGCAGTCCAACCACAACAGGGAGAACAGATACGCAGTATTTT
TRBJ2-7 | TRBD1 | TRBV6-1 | CAIRQGYEQYF | TGTGCCATTCGACAGGGCTACGAGCAGTACTTC
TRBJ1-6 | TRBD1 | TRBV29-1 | CSAGTRQGGNSPLHF | TGCAGCGCCGGGACCCGACAGGGGGGTAATTCACCCCTCCACTTT
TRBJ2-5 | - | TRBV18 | CASSPSGVQETQYF | TGTGCCAGCTCACCGTCAGGGGTTCAAGAGACCCAGTACTTC
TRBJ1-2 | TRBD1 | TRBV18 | CASSPPWTGRNYGYTF | TGTGCCAGCTCACCACCCTGGACAGGGAGGAACTATGGCTACACCTTC
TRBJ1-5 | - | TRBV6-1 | CASSEERSNQPQHF | TGTGCCAGCAGTGAAGAACGGAGCAATCAGCCCCAGCATTTT
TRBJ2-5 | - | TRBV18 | CASSLGTTFQETQYF | TGTGCCAGCTCACTAGGGACAACGTTTCAAGAGACCCAGTACTTC
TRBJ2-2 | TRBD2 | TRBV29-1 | CSVESTRAGGPGYGELFF | TGCAGCGTTGAGTCAACCCGGGCGGGGGGGCCGGGTTACGGGGAGCTGTTTTTT
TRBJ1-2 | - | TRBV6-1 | CASSEGDPGERGYTF | TGTGCCAGCAGTGAAGGAGACCCAGGGGAACGTGGCTACACCTTC
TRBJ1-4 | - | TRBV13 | CASSLRTGKEKLFF | TGTGCCAGCAGCTTACGTACGGGAAAGGAAAAACTGTTTTTT
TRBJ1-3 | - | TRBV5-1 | CASSSDSPSGNTIYF | TGCGCCAGCAGCTCCGACAGTCCCTCTGGAAACACCATATATTTT
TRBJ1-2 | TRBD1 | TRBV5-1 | CASSLQGDYGYTF | TGCGCCAGCAGCTTACAGGGGGACTATGGCTACACCTTC
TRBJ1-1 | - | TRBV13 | CASSTFTNTEAFF | TGTGCCAGCAGCACATTTACGAACACTGAAGCTTTCTTT
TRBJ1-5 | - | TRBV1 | CTDARRRNQPQHF | TGCACCGACGCAAGGAGACGCAATCAGCCCCAGCATTTT
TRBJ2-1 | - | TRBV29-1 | CSVPGSTYNEQFF | TGCAGCGTTCCGGGAAGTACCTACAATGAGCAGTTCTTC
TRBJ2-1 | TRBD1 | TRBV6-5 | CASSYFGQGRSEQFF | TGTGCCAGCAGTTACTTCGGACAGGGGCGGAGTGAGCAGTTCTTC
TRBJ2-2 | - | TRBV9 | CASSVLERDTGELFF | TGTGCCAGCAGCGTACTTGAGAGGGACACCGGGGAGCTGTTTTTT
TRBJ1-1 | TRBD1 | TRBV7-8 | CASSLARLRSRDRGAFF | TGTGCCAGCAGCTTAGCGCGGTTAAGGTCTCGGGACAGGGGAGCTTTCTTT
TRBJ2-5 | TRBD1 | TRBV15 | CATSRGQGVIQETQYF | TGTGCCACCAGCAGAGGCCAGGGGGTAATCCAAGAGACCCAGTACTTC
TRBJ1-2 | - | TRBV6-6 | CASSSQGNYGYIF | TGTGCCAGCAGTTCCCAGGGTAACTACGGCTACATCTTC
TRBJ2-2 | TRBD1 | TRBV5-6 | CASSRTRDRGRTGELFF | TGTGCCAGCAGCCGCACCCGGGACAGGGGAAGGACCGGGGAGCTGTTTTTT
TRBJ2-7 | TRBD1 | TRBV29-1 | CSVGVTGAYEQYF | TGCAGCGTTGGGGTGACAGGGGCCTACGAGCAGTACTTC
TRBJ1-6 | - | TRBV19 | CASSTDSNNSPLHF | TGTGCCAGTAGCACGGACAGTAACAATTCACCCCTCCACTTT
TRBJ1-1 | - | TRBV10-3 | CAISESTGEAFF | TGTGCCATCAGTGAGTCGACTGGTGAAGCTTTCTTT
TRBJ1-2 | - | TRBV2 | CASSEGASTNYGYTF | TGTGCCAGCAGTGAGGGGGCCTCTACTAACTATGGCTACACCTTC
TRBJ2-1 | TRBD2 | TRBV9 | CASSFSLAGGEQFF | TGTGCCAGCAGCTTTAGCCTAGCGGGGGGGGAGCAGTTCTTC
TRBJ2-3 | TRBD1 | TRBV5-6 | CASSPGQGVTDTQYF | TGTGCCAGCAGCCCCGGACAGGGGGTCACAGATACGCAGTATTTT
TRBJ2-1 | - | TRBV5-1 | CASSSQRAVGKNEQFF | TGCGCCAGCAGCTCCCAGCGGGCAGTTGGAAAGAATGAGCAGTTCTTC
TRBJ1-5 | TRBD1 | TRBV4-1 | CASSQEQGVGSNQPQHF | TGCGCCAGCAGCCAAGAACAGGGGGTGGGTAGCAATCAGCCCCAGCATTTT
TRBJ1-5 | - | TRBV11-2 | CASLRRVGGKNQPQHF | TGTGCCAGCCTCCGCAGGGTGGGGGGAAAAAATCAGCCCCAGCATTTT